This T cell receptor (beta chain) originates from a study of blood T cell repertoires in COVID-19 (dated by TCRdb to between 2020 and 2021). For the wider study: Samples covering the acute and convalescent phases of COVID-19 were provided by collaborators in the United States, Italy and Spain. A de-identified subject ID, COVID-19 status, age in years and sex were almost always included in the sample metadata. Where available, HLA class I and class II types were obtained from metadata supplied by the sample provider rather than from assay-based typing. The samples were drawn from the first 160 participants of the ongoing ImmuneRACE study and from 950 to 1,500 subjects provided by 6 global collaborators. The material from the prospective study consisted of cDNA or gDNA derived from T cells, B-cell-depleted T cells, or PBMCs. Subjects who had been exposed to COVID-19, were actively infected with it, or had recovered from it provided the deeply sampled blood TCRbeta repertoires that made up the dataset. The repertoires were made available in a free public database intended to serve as a resource for research on the immune response to SARS-CoV-2.

TCRbeta CDR3 regions were amplified from genomic DNA using the immunoSEQ Assay, a bias-controlled multiplex PCR. The study's own analysis went as follows. Nucleated cell counts per sample were estimated from amplification of reference gene primers within the assay. To quantify the absolute abundance of each unique TCRbeta CDR3 rearrangement, sequence reads were collapsed and filtered. For each sample, productive Simpson clonality was calculated by taking the square root of Simpson's diversity index across productive rearrangements. TCRdb took this table from immuneACCESS and kept in-frame rearrangements with V and J called. Such tables lack part of the clones; where checked against another copy, unresolved V genes explain under half of the gap, and the rest is unexplained. V, J and clone size derive from that table, while D and trimming were established from the DNA sequence. The sample profile shows about 230,000 clones; around nine tenths of them were found once. Around 4% of the sample goes to the ten largest clones.

What the authors observed across the whole study: Clinical and demographic metadata were provided uncurated, with the amount varying by source and participant.

Participants in the prospective study were enrolled through a virtual design, were aged about 18 to 100 years, and lived in roughly 24 United States geographic areas. To assign participants to cohorts, the prospective study relied on clinical history that participants themselves reported in a screening survey and a study questionnaire. Each participant in the prospective study had whole blood, serum and a nasopharyngeal or oropharyngeal swab collected by mobile phlebotomists. Prospective study participants could optionally give additional blood draws and questionnaires over an approximately 2-month period. Before DNA extraction, prospective study blood samples were shipped either frozen or at room temperature. Details on this clone: Its antigen is currently not known. Base qualities are not provided; no much larger clone lies one nucleotide away.

Sequenced sample: PBMCs or T cells enriched from blood (not recorded which). This TCR came from a woman aged 25-40 years with acute COVID-19.

CDR3 region: CASSLEGRTEAFF. The sequence in DNA is TGCGCCAGCAGCTTGGAGGGGAGGACTGAAGCTTTCTTT. The chain is assembled from TRBV5-1 and TRBJ1-1; TRBD1 is a weak D gene call, 5 bases matching. The cysteine opens and the phenylalanine closes a CDR3 of 13 amino acids. Solely the CDR3 DNA is kept, with 39 bases framed from the first base. V is clipped by 0 bases and J by 5 bases, and the sequence between their germline boundaries is 8 bases long. The germline V gene sets CDR1 to SGHRS and CDR2 to YFSETQ.